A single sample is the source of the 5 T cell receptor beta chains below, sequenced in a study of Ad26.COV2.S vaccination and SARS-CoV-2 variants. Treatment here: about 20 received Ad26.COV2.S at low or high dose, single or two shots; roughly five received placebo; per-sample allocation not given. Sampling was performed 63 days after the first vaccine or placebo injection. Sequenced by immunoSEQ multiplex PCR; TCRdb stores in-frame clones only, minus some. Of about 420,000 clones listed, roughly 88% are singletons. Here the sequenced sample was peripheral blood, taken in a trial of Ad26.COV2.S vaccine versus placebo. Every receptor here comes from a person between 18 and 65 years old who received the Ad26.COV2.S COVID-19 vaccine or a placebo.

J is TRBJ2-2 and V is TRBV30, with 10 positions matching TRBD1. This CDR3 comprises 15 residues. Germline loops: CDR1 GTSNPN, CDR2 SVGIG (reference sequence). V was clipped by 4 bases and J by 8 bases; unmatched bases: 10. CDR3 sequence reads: CAWTQGQGVAGELFF. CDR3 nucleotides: TGTGCCTGGACCCAAGGACAGGGGGTAGCAGGGGAGCTGTTTTTT.

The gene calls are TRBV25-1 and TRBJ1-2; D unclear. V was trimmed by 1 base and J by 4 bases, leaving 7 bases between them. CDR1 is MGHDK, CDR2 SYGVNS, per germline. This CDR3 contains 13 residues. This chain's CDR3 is CASSESGLYGYTF. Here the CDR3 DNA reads TGTGCCAGCAGTGAATCCGGGCTCTATGGCTACACCTTC.

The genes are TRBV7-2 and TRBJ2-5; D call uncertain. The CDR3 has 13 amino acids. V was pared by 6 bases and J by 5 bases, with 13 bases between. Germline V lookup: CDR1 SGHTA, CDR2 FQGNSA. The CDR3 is CASRIGGGETQYF. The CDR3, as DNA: TGTGCCAGCAGGATTGGTGGTGGGGAGACCCAGTACTTC. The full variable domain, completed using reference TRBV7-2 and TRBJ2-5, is GAGVSQSPSNKVTEKGKDVELRCDPISGHTALYWYRQSLGQGLEFLIYFQGNSAPDKSGLPSDRFSAERTGGSVSTLTIQRTQQEDSAVYLCASRIGGGETQYFGPGTRLLVL.

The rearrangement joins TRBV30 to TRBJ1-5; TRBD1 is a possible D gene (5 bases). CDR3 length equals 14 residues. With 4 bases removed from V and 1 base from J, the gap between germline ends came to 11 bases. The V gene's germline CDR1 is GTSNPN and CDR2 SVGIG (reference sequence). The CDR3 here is CAWNRQGSNQPQHF. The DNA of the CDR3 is TGTGCCTGGAACCGGCAGGGAAGCAATCAGCCCCAGCATTTT.

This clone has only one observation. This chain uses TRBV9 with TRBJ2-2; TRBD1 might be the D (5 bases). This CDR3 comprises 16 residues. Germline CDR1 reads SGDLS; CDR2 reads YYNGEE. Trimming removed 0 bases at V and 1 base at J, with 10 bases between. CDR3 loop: CASSVGQNLNTGELFF. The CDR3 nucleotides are TGTGCCAGCAGCGTAGGACAGAACTTGAACACCGGGGAGCTGTTTTTT.